This entry describes one T cell receptor (beta chain). The sample is drawn from a study of shared clonotypes between healthy human individuals. Germline V gives CDR1 MNHNS, CDR2 SASEGT. Trimming took off 2 bases at V and 1 base at J, with 9 bases between the two ends. This CDR3 contains 15 residues. For each subset, genomic DNA was distributed in equal portions over several immunoSEQ plates. Sequencing used immunoSEQ multiplex PCR; TCRdb keeps in-frame clones, though not all of them. Counted here are about 1,800,000 clones, approximately 94% occurring once; the ten biggest clones make up more than 0.9%. Terminally differentiated effector memory CD45RA+ cells were excluded by CCR7 positive selection of CD45RO-negative cells.

This receptor was obtained from a man between 18 and 35 years old in good health. The chain carries TRBV6-1 and TRBJ2-4; TRBD1 is a possible D gene (5 bases). Sequencing input: naive CD8+ T cells sorted from blood. The CDR3 DNA is TGTGCCAGCAGTGAAAGGGGATCGGCCAAAAACATTCAGTACTTC. This gives the protein CASSERGSAKNIQYF.